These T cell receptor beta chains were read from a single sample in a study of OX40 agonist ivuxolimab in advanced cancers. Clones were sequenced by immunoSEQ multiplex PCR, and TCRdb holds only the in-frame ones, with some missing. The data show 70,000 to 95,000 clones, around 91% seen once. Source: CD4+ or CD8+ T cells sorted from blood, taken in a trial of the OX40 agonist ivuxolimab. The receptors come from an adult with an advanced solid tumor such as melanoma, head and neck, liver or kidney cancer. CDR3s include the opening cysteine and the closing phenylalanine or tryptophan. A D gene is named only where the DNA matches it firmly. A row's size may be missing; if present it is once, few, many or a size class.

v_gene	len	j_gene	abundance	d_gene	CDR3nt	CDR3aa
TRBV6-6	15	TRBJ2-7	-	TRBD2	TGTGCCAGCAGTTACTTGACTAGCCCTTCCTACGAGCAGTACTTC	CASSYLTSPSYEQYF
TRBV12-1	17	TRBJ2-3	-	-	TGTGCCAGCAGCCCTCCCCTAGCGGTGACGATCACAGATACGCAGTATTTT	CASSPPLAVTITDTQYF
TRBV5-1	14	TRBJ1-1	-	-	TGCGCCAGCAGCCCGGAAGGAGGAAACACTGAAGCTTTCTTT	CASSPEGGNTEAFF
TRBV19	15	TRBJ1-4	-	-	TGTGCCAGTAGCCTTCGGGGAGCCAACAATGAAAAACTGTTTTTT	CASSLRGANNEKLFF
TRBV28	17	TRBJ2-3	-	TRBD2	TGTGCCAGCAGTTTATCGAGCGGGGGGGCCTATGGAGATACGCAGTATTTT	CASSLSSGGAYGDTQYF
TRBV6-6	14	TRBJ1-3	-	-	TGTGCCAGCAGTCCCTCGGGGACTGGAAACACCATATATTTT	CASSPSGTGNTIYF
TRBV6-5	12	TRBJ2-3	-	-	TGTGCCAGCATCGGTGACACAGATACGCAGTATTTT	CASIGDTDTQYF
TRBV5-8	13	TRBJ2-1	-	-	TGTGCCAGCAGCAACCGGACGACCAATGAGCAGTTCTTC	CASSNRTTNEQFF
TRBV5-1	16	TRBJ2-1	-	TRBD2	TGCGCCAGCAGCTTGAAGGCGACTAGCGGGGGTGCCCTGCAGTTCTTC	CASSLKATSGGALQFF
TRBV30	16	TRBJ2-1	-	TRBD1	TGTGCCTGGAGTCCCCAAGGGGACAGGGGGCTTCATGAGCAGTTCTTC	CAWSPQGDRGLHEQFF
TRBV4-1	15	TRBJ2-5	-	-	TGCGCCAGCAGCCAAGATTTCGGGGGCGAGGAGACCCAGTACTTC	CASSQDFGGEETQYF
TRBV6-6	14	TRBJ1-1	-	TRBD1	TGTGCCAGCAGGGGATCGGACAGGGCCACTGAAGCTTTCTTT	CASRGSDRATEAFF
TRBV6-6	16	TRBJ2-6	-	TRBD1	TGTGCCAGCAGTTACTATGACAGGGGGGGGGCCAACGTCCTGACTTTC	CASSYYDRGGANVLTF
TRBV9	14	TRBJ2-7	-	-	TGTGCCAGCAGCGTGAACAGTGAGTCCTACGAGCAGTACTTC	CASSVNSESYEQYF
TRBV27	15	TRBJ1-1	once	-	TGTGCCAGCAGTTTCCTGACGGACTTGAACACTGAAGCTTTCTTT	CASSFLTDLNTEAFF
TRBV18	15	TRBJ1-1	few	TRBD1	TGTGCCAGCTCACCACGAGGTCCGACAGGGTCTGAAGCTTTCTTT	CASSPRGPTGSEAFF
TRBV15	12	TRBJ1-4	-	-	TGTGCCACCAGCAGAAACCGGGAAAAACTGTTTTTT	CATSRNREKLFF
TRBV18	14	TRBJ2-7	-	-	TGTGCCAGCTCCCCGATAGGTCAATCCTACGAGCAGTACTTC	CASSPIGQSYEQYF
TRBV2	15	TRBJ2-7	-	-	TGTGCCGGTGTCGGGGGCAGGCGGAGCTCCTACGAGCAGTACTTC	CAGVGGRRSSYEQYF
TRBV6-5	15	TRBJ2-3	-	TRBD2	TGTGCCAGCAGGGCCGGGACTAGCGGTGGAGATACGCAGTATTTT	CASRAGTSGGDTQYF
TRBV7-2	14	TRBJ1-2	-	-	TGTGCCAGCAGCTTAGGGGGGTTGAACTATGGCTACACCTTC	CASSLGGLNYGYTF
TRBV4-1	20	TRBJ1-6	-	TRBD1	TGCGCCAGCAGCCAAGATAGACAAGGCGGGACAGGGGGAGATAATTCACCCCTCCACTTT	CASSQDRQGGTGGDNSPLHF
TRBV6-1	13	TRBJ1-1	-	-	TGTGCCAGCAGTAATCAGCCGAACACTGAAGCTTTCTTT	CASSNQPNTEAFF
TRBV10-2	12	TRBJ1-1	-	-	TGCGCCAGCAGTGTACAAGACACTGAAGCTTTCTTT	CASSVQDTEAFF
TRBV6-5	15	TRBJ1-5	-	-	TGTGCCAGCCGTTCCCGAGGTAGGAGCAATCAGCCCCAGCATTTT	CASRSRGRSNQPQHF
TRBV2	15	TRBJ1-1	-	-	TGTGCCAGCAGTGTGGCGGCGAGTCGAAACACTGAAGCTTTCTTT	CASSVAASRNTEAFF
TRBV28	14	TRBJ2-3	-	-	TGTGCCAGCAGCGGGGGCGTGAGCACAGATACGCAGTATTTT	CASSGGVSTDTQYF
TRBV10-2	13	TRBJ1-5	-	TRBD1	TGCGCCAGCGGCGACAGGGACGATCAGCCCCAGCATTTT	CASGDRDDQPQHF
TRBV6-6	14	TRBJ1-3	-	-	TGTGCCAGCCGCCCTCGGAGCTCTGGAAACACCATATATTTT	CASRPRSSGNTIYF
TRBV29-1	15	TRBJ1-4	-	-	TGCAGCGTTGAAGGTTTCTCAAAGGGTCAGCAACATCTGTTTTTT	CSVEGFSKGQQHLFF
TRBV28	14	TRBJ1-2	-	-	TGTGCCAGCAGTTTAGCTGGGAAAGTGTATGGCTACACCTTC	CASSLAGKVYGYTF
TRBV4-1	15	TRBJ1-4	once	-	TGCGCCAGCAGCCAGAGGGGGGACGGAAATGAAAAACTGTTTTTT	CASSQRGDGNEKLFF
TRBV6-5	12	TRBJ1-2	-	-	TGTGCCACCTTTCCGGGAGCGGGGGGCTACACCTTC	CATFPGAGGYTF
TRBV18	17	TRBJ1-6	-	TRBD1	TGTGCCAGCTCTATCACAGGGGGGAGCTCCTATAATTCACCCCTCCACTTT	CASSITGGSSYNSPLHF
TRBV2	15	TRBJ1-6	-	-	TGTGCCAGCAGTGAAGGTCACTTCTATAATTCACCCCTCCACTTT	CASSEGHFYNSPLHF
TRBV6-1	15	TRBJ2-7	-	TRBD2	TGTGCCAGCAGCCCCGGGGGGGGGCGGAATCACGAGCAGTACTTC	CASSPGGGRNHEQYF
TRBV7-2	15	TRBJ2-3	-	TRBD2	TGTGCCAGCAGCCGTGTAGCGGGGGTAACAGATACGCAGTATTTT	CASSRVAGVTDTQYF
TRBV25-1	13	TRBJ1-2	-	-	TGTGCCAGCAGTGATGGTTTGTTCTATGGCTACACCTTC	CASSDGLFYGYTF
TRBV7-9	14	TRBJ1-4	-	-	TGTGCCAGCAGCCGGGACGGAGTAGGAGAAAAACTGTTTTTT	CASSRDGVGEKLFF
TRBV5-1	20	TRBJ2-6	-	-	TGCGCCAGCAGCTTGGCCGGAACGCGGCAGGGTAACTCGGGGGCCAACGTCCTGACTTTC	CASSLAGTRQGNSGANVLTF
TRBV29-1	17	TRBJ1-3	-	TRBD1	TGCAGCGTCAGGGTCGGGGACAGGGGAATCTCTGGAAACACCATATATTTT	CSVRVGDRGISGNTIYF
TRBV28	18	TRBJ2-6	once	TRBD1	TGTGCCAGCAGTCCTCCACTCTCAACAGGGGCCGGGGCCAACGTCCTGACTTTC	CASSPPLSTGAGANVLTF
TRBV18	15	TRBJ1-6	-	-	TGTGCCAGCTCATCCGGGGACGGGATTAATTCACCCCTCCACTTT	CASSSGDGINSPLHF
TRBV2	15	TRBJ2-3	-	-	TGTGCCAGCAGGGTACAGGGCGCTAGCACAGATACGCAGTATTTT	CASRVQGASTDTQYF
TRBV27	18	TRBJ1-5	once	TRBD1	TGTGCCAGCAGCTCCACCTCGGACAGGTCAAGGGGGAATCAGCCCCAGCATTTT	CASSSTSDRSRGNQPQHF
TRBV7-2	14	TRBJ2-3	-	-	TGTGCCAGCAGCTTAGGGCAGCTAACAGATACGCAGTATTTT	CASSLGQLTDTQYF
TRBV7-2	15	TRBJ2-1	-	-	TGTGCCAGCAGCACGGACTGGGGGGCCTACAATGAGCAGTTCTTC	CASSTDWGAYNEQFF
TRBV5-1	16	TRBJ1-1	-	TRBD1	TGCGCCAGCAGCACCCGGGACAGGGGCAAGAACACTGAAGCTTTCTTT	CASSTRDRGKNTEAFF
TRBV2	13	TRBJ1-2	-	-	TGTGCCAGCAGTGTCGGGGATGCGTCGGGCTACACCTTC	CASSVGDASGYTF
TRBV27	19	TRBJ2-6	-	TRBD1	TGTGCCAGCAGTTTAAGGGTGACAGGGGGTCTCTCTGGGGCCAACGTCCTGACTTTC	CASSLRVTGGLSGANVLTF
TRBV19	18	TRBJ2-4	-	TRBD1	TGTGCCAGTAGTACCGGGACAGGGGGCTCCTTAGCCAAAAACATTCAGTACTTC	CASSTGTGGSLAKNIQYF
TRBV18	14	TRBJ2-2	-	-	TGTGCCAGCTCACCCCTGGACGAAACCGGGGAGCTGTTTTTT	CASSPLDETGELFF
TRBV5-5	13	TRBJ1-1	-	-	TGTGCCAGCAGCTTCCCGGGACGGCCTGAAGCTTTCTTT	CASSFPGRPEAFF
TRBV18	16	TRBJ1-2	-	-	TGTGCCAGCTCACCATCCTCTCCGGATACTAACTATGGCTACACCTTC	CASSPSSPDTNYGYTF
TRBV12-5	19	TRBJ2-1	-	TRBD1	TGTGCTAGTGGTTTGGTACTTAGACAGGGGGCACTAGGATACAATGAGCAGTTCTTC	CASGLVLRQGALGYNEQFF
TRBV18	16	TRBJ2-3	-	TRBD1	TGTGCCAGCTCACCACGACAGGGTCGGCTGGCAGATACGCAGTATTTT	CASSPRQGRLADTQYF
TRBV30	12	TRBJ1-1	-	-	TGTGCCTGGAGTCCGCCTTATACTGAAGCTTTCTTT	CAWSPPYTEAFF
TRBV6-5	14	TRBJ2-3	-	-	TGTGCCAGCAAGATACAGCTTGGCACAGATACGCAGTATTTT	CASKIQLGTDTQYF
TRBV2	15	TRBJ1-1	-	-	TGTGCCAGCAGCCCGAACGGGCAAAGCAACACTGAAGCTTTCTTT	CASSPNGQSNTEAFF